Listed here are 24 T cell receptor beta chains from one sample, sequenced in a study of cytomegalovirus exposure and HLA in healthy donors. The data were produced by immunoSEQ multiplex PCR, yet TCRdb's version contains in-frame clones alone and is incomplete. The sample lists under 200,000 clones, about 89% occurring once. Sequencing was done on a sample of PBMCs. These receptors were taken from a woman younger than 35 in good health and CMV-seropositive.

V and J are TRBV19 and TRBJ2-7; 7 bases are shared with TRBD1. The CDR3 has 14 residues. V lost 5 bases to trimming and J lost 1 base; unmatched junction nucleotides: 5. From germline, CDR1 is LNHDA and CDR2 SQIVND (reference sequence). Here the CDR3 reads CASSGETGSYEQYF. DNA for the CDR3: TGTGCCAGTAGTGGGGAGACAGGGTCCTACGAGCAGTACTTC.

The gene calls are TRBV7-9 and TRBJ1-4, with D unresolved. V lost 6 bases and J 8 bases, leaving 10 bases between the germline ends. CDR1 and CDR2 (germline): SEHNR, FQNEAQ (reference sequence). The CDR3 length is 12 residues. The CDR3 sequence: CASRDAGEKLFF. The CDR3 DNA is TGTGCCAGCAGGGATGCGGGGGAAAAACTGTTTTTT.

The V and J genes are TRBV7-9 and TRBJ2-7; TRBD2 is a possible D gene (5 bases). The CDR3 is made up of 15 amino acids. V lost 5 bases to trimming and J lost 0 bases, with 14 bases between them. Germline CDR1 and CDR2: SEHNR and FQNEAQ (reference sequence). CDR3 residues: CASSGGGSPSYEQYF. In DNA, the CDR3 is TGTGCCAGCAGCGGAGGAGGTTCCCCCTCCTACGAGCAGTACTTC. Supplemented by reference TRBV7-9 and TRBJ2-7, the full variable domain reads DTGVSQNPRHKITKRGQNVTFRCDPISEHNRLYWYRQTLGQGPEFLTYFQNEAQLEKSRLLSDRFSAERPKGSFSTLEIQRTEQGDSAMYLCASSGGGSPSYEQYFGPGTRLTVT.

CDR3 in DNA: TGTGCCAGCAAGGGACTAGCGGGAGGAGGGGCATACGAGCAGTACTTC. This encodes CASKGLAGGGAYEQYF. The chain recombines TRBV2 with TRBJ2-5, with TRBD2 matching over 15 bases. The assigned J gene may be wrong: the sequence end matches TRBJ2-7 better. The germline V gene has CDR1 SNHLY and CDR2 FYNNEI. CDR3 size: 16 residues.

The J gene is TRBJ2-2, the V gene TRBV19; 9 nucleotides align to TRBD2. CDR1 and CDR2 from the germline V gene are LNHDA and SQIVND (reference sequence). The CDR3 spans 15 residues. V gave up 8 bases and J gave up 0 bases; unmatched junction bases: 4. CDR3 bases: TGTGCCAGTTCACTAGCGGGCCCGAACACCGGGGAGCTGTTTTTT. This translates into CASSLAGPNTGELFF.

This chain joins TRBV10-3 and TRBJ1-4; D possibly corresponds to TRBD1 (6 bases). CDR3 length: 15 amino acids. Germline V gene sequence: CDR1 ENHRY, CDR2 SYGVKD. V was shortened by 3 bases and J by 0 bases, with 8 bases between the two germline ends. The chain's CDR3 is CAISDDRTTNEKLFF. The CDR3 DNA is TGTGCCATCAGTGACGACAGGACAACTAATGAAAAACTGTTTTTT.

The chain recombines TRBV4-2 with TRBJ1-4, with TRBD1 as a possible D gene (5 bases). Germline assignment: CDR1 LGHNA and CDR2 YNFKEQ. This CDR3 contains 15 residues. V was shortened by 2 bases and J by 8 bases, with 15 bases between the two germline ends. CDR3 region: CASSQRLKGKEKLFF. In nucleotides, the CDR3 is TGTGCCAGCAGCCAACGTCTAAAGGGGAAGGAAAAACTGTTTTTT.

The CDR3 sequence: CASTRSVNWAGRYTF. The CDR3 nucleotides are TGTGCCAGCACCCGATCCGTGAACTGGGCAGGTCGCTACACCTTC. V usage is TRBV5-6 and J usage is TRBJ1-2; no clear D. The CDR3 loop spans 15 amino acids. V lost 6 bases, J lost 9 bases, and 24 bases lay in between. Germline assignment: CDR1 SGHDT and CDR2 YYEEEE.

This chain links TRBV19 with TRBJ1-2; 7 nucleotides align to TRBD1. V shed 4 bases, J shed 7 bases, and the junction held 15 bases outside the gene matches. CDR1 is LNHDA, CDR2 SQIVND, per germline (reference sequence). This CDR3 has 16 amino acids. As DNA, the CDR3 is TGTGCCAGTAGTACTATCTCCCGACAGGGACTAGCTGGCTACACCTTC. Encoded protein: CASSTISRQGLAGYTF.

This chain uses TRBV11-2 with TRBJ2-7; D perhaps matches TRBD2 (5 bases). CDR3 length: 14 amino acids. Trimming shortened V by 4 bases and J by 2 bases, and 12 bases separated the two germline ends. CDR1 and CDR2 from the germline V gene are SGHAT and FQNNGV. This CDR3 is CASSSWSGTYEQYF. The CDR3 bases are TGTGCCAGCAGCTCTTGGAGCGGCACCTACGAGCAGTACTTC.

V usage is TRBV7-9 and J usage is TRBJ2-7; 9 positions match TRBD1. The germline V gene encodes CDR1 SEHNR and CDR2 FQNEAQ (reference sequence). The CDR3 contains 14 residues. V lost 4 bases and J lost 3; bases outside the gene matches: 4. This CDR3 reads CASSWGQGSYEQYF. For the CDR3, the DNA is TGTGCCAGCAGCTGGGGACAGGGAAGCTACGAGCAGTACTTC. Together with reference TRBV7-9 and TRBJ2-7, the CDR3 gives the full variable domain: DTGVSQNPRHKITKRGQNVTFRCDPISEHNRLYWYRQTLGQGPEFLTYFQNEAQLEKSRLLSDRFSAERPKGSFSTLEIQRTEQGDSAMYLCASSWGQGSYEQYFGPGTRLTVT.

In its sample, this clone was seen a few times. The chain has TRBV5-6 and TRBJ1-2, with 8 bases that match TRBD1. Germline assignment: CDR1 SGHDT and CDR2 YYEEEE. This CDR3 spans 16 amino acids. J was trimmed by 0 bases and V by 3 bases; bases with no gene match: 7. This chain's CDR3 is CASSWKGTGTNYGYTF. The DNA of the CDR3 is TGTGCCAGCAGCTGGAAAGGGACAGGAACTAACTATGGCTACACCTTC.

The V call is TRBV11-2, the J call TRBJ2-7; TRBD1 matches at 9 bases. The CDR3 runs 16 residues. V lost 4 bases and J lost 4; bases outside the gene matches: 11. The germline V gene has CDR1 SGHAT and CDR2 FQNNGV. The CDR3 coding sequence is TGTGCCAGCAGCTCCCTAGGTGCGGGACAGGGTTACGAGCAGTACTTC. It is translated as CASSSLGAGQGYEQYF.

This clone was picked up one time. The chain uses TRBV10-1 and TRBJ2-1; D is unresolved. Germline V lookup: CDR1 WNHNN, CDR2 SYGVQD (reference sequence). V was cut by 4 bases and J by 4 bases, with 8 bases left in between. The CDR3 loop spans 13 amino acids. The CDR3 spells CASSVETYNEQFF. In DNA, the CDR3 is TGCGCCAGCAGTGTCGAGACTTACAATGAGCAGTTCTTC.

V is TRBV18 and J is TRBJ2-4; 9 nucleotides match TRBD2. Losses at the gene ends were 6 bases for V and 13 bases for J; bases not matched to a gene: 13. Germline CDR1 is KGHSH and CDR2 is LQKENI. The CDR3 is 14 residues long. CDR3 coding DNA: TGTGCCAGCTCCGACACGTCGGTAGCGGGGGCCCAGTACTTC. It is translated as CASSDTSVAGAQYF.

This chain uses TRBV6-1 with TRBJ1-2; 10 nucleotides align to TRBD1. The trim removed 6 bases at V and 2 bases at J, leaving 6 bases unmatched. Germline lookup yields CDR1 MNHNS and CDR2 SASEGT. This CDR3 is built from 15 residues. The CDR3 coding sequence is TGTGCCAGCAGGGACAGGGGGATACGAAACTATGGCTACACCTTC. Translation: CASRDRGIRNYGYTF.

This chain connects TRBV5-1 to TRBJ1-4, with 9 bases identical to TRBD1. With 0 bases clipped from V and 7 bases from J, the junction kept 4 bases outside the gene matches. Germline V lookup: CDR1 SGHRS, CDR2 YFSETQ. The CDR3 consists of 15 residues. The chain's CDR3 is CASSLGDRDSEKLFF. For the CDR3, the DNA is TGCGCCAGCAGCTTGGGGGACAGGGACTCTGAAAAACTGTTTTTT. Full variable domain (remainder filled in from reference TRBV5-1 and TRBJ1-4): KAGVTQTPRYLIKTRGQQVTLSCSPISGHRSVSWYQQTPGQGLQFLFEYFSETQRNKGNFPGRFSGRQFSNSRSEMNVSTLELGDSALYLCASSLGDRDSEKLFFGSGTQLSVL.

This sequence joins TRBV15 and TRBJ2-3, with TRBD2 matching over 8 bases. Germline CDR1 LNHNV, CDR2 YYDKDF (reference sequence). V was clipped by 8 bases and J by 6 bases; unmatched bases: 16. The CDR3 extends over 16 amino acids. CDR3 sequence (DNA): TGTGCCACCGCGGGTCGGCGGGGGGCCCCCAGGGATACGCAGTATTTT. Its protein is CATAGRRGAPRDTQYF. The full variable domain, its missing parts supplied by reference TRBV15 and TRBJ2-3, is DAMVIQNPRYQVTQFGKPVTLSCSQTLNHNVMYWYQQKSSQAPKLLFHYYDKDFNNEADTPDNFQSRRPNTSFCFLDIRSPGLGDTAMYLCATAGRRGAPRDTQYFGPGTRLTVL.

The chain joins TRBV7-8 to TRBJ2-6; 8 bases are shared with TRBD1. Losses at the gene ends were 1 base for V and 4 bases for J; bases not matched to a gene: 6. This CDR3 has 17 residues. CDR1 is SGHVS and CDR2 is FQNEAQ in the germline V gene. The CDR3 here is CASSLGVRGPGANVLTF. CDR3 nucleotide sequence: TGTGCCAGCAGCTTAGGAGTCAGGGGGCCCGGGGCCAACGTCCTGACTTTC. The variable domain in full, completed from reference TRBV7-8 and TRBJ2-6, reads GAGVSQSPRYKVAKRGQDVALRCDPISGHVSLFWYQQALGQGPEFLTYFQNEAQLDKSGLPSDRFFAERPEGSVSTLKIQRTQQEDSAVYLCASSLGVRGPGANVLTFGAGSRLTVL.

Here the CDR3 DNA reads TGTGCCAGCAGTGAGGGCGGGGCTGGTGGGACCCAGTACTTC. Protein sequence: CASSEGGAGGTQYF. The chain carries TRBV2 and TRBJ2-5, with D possibly TRBD2 on 6 matching bases. Germline assignment: CDR1 SNHLY and CDR2 FYNNEI. This CDR3 has 14 amino acids. V gave up 3 bases and J gave up 7 bases, with 15 bases separating them.

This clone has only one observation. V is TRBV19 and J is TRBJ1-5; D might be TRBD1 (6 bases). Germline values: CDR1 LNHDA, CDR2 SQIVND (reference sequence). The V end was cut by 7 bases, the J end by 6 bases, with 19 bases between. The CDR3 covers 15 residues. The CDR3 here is CASTLQGALGQPQHF. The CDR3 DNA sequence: TGTGCCAGTACCCTACAGGGCGCCCTCGGTCAGCCCCAGCATTTT. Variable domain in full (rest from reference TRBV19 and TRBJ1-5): DGGITQSPKYLFRKEGQNVTLSCEQNLNHDAMYWYRQDPGQGLRLIYYSQIVNDFQKGDIAEGYSVSREKKESFPLTVTSAQKNPTAFYLCASTLQGALGQPQHFGDGTRLSIL.

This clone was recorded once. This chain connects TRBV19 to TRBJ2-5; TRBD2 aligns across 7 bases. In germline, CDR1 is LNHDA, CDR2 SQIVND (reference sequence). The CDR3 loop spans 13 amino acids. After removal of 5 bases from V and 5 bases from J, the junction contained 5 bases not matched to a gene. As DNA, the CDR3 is TGTGCCAGTAGTTCGGGGGGTATGGAGACCCAGTACTTC. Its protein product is CASSSGGMETQYF.

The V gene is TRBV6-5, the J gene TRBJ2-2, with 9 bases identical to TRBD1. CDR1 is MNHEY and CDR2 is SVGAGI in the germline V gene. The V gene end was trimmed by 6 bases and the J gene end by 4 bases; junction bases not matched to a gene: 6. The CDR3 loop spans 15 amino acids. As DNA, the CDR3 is TGTGCCAGCAGGGGAACAGGGGGCAGCACCGGGGAGCTGTTTTTT. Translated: CASRGTGGSTGELFF.

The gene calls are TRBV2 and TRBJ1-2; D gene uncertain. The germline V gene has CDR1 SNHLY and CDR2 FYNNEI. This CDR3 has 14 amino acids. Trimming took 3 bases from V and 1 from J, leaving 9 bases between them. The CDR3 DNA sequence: TGTGCCAGCAGTGAGGAGAGATATAACTATGGCTACACCTTC. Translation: CASSEERYNYGYTF.